This T cell receptor (beta chain) stems from a study of radiation and T cells in renal cell carcinoma. Generated by immunoSEQ multiplex PCR, the TCRdb table keeps only in-frame clones and is missing some. The sample lists approximately 10,000 clones, about 60% occurring once. The germline V gene encodes CDR1 SGHDN and CDR2 FVKESK. This CDR3 has 14 amino acids. V dropped 3 bases and J dropped 2 bases, with 11 bases sitting between them. As for treatment: 15 Gy SBRT to primary tumor, nephrectomy 4 weeks later. Nephrectomy followed 15 Gy stereotactic body radiation by 4 weeks. The table lists this clone with a few counts.

The sample consisted of tumor tissue, taken from a patient whose treatment included radiotherapy and nephrectomy. V gene TRBV14 combines with J gene TRBJ2-7; no clear D. The sequence derives from a man aged 55-75 years with renal cell carcinoma. Here the CDR3 DNA reads TGTGCCAGCAGCCACCCATACCGGCCCTACGAGCAGTACTTC. Encoded protein: CASSHPYRPYEQYF.